A selection of T cell receptor beta chains follows, all from one sample in a study of monozygotic twins with inflammatory bowel disease. TCRdb re-called the 5' RACE reads; every CDR3 protein appears as one record, without DNA. The sample has about 170,000 distinct CDR3 sequences, and its top ten clones hold 2.8%. Sequencing used blood. Every receptor here comes from a human donor with ulcerative colitis or Crohn's disease, or a healthy co-twin of an affected twin (not recorded which). Both conserved end residues are part of each CDR3.

J gene	V gene	CDR3 protein
TRBJ2-2	TRBV6-5	CASSYTGKGSGKGELFF
TRBJ2-7	TRBV6-5	CASSYSRDRALSEQYF
TRBJ2-5	TRBV7-2	CASSPVPSAFQETQYF
TRBJ2-1	TRBV19	CASSIGENNEQFF
TRBJ2-7	TRBV20-1	CSARDPRTGIYEQYF
TRBJ2-7	TRBV5-1	CASSLGQRVEQYF
TRBJ1-5	TRBV27	CASSFRPSWGQPQHF
TRBJ1-4	TRBV7-6	CASSVGQRNEKLFF
TRBJ2-3	TRBV29-1	CSADGLAGHTDTQYF
TRBJ2-5	TRBV5-1	CASSLARGLESRETQYF
TRBJ2-7	TRBV30	CAWRRAYEQYF
TRBJ2-3	TRBV14	CASSSGLAGGTDTQYF
TRBJ2-7	TRBV27	CASSLRRGRGEQYF
TRBJ2-1	TRBV10-3	CAISGDRSNEQFF
TRBJ2-1	TRBV19	CASSWGGGYNEQFF
TRBJ2-5	TRBV5-1	CASSLAAARETQYF
TRBJ1-2	TRBV14	CASSPKELYGYTF
TRBJ2-3	TRBV5-1	CASSLWGLAGGSDTQYF
TRBJ2-3	TRBV5-1	CASSGPTSGRAKDTQYF
TRBJ1-1	TRBV12-3/TRBV12-4	CASSFTGGDTEAFF
TRBJ2-4	TRBV4-1	CASSQDGQGASLQYF
TRBJ1-4	TRBV6-5	CASSYSGQSNEKLFF
TRBJ1-5	TRBV27	CASSLTEGNNQPQHF
TRBJ1-2	TRBV29-1	CSVGGANYGYTF
TRBJ2-1	TRBV5-5	CASSIPGTSGNEQFF
TRBJ2-1	TRBV20-1	CSAQEPGRARQQFF
TRBJ1-6	TRBV7-9	CASNYRGMGNSPLHF
TRBJ2-5	TRBV9	CASSPSAGGRETQYF
TRBJ2-7	TRBV2	CASSGLAGPSEQYF
TRBJ2-2	TRBV5-1	CASSRGLAGAAGELFF
TRBJ1-6	TRBV12-3/TRBV12-4	CASSLLAQSPYNSPLHF
TRBJ2-7	TRBV7-2	CASSWTSDYEQYF
TRBJ1-2	TRBV5-1	CASSFGQGGEGYTF
TRBJ1-1	TRBV5-1	CASSLYLGTGGALSRNTEAFF
TRBJ1-5	TRBV27	CASSNGNQPQHF